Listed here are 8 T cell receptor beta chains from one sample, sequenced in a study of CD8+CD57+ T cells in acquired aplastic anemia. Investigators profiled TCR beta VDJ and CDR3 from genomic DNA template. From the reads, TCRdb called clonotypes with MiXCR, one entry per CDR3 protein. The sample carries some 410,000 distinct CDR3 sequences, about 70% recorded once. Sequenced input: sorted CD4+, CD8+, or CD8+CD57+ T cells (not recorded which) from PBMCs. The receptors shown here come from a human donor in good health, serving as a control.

CDR3 in amino acids: CASSEDRSHEQYF. The CDR3 DNA reads TGCGCCAGCAGCGAAGACAGAAGCCACGAGCAGTACTTC. The chain carries TRBV5-1 and TRBJ2-7, with D tentatively TRBD1 (5 bases). The V end lost 4 bases, the J end lost 5 bases, and 13 bases lay between the germline ends. This CDR3 is built from 13 residues. Germline V gene sequence: CDR1 SGHRS, CDR2 YFSETQ.

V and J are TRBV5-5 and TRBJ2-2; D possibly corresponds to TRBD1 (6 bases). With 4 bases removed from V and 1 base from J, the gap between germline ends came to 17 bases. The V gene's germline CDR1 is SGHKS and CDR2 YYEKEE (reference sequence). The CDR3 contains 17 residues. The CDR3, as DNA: TGTGCCAGCAGCCAAGATCCCCTAGGGGGGAACACCGGGGAGCTGTTTTTT. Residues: CASSQDPLGGNTGELFF.

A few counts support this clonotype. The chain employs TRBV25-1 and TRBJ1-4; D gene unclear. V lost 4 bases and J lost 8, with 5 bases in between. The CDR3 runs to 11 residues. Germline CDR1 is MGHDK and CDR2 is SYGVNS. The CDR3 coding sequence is TGTGCCAGCAGTGTTCTCGAAAAACTGTTTTTT. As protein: CASSVLEKLFF.

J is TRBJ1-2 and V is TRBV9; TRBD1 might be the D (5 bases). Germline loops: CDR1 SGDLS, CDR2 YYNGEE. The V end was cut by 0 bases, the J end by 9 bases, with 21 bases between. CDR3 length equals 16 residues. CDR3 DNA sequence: TGTGCCAGCAGCGTAGATTGGGGGACCGATGCTTACTGCTACACCTTC. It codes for CASSVDWGTDAYCYTF.

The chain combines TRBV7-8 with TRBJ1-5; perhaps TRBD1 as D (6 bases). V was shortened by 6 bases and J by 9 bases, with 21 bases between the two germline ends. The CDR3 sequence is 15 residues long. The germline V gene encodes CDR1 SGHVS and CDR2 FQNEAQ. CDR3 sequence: CASSIRTEGKLPQHF. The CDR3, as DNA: TGTGCCAGCAGTATTCGGACAGAAGGAAAACTGCCCCAGCATTTT.

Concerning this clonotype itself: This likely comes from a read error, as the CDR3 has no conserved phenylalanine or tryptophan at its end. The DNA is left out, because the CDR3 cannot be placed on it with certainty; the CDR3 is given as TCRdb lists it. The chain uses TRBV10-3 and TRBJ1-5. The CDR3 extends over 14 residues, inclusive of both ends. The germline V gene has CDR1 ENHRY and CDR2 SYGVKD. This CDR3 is CAISGDSGEQPEQY.

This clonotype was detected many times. CDR3 residues: CAWKGSYQETQYF. The CDR3 DNA reads TGTGCCTGGAAGGGGTCTTATCAAGAGACCCAGTACTTC. V usage is TRBV30 and J usage is TRBJ2-5; D may be TRBD1 (5 bases). Germline CDR1 and CDR2: GTSNPN and SVGIG (reference sequence). The V and J ends lost 4 bases and 2 bases respectively, with 11 bases between them. This CDR3 is built from 13 residues.

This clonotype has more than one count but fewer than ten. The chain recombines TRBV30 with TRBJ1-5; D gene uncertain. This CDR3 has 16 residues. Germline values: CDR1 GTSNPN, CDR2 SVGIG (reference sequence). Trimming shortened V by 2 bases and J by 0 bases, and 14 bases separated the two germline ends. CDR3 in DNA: TGTGCCTGGAGTCCCAATAGACACCCTAGCAATCAGCCCCAGCATTTT. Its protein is CAWSPNRHPSNQPQHF.